The 16 T cell receptor beta chains presented below share a single source sample, sequenced in a study of T cells in Graves' hyperthyroidism and ophthalmopathy. Researchers amplified the TCR beta CDR3 regions from RNA transcripts. First-round RT-PCR with HTBI primers amplified the TCR CDR3 region. A single record per CDR3 protein comes from TCRdb applying MiXCR to the multiplex PCR reads. The repertoire consists of about 600,000 distinct CDR3 sequences, with about 14% occurring once and the leading ten covering roughly 7%. Sequencing was performed on blood. The receptors come from a young woman with Graves' ophthalmopathy.

CDR3 nucleotides: TGTGCCAGCAGTCCTCCGGGACAGGGATACTACGAGCAGTACTTC. Its protein is CASSPPGQGYYEQYF. This chain uses TRBV7-2 with TRBJ2-7; TRBD1 agrees at 9 bases. The CDR3 has 15 residues. Germline CDR1 and CDR2: SGHTA and FQGNSA. V trimming: 6 bases; J trimming: 3 bases; junction bases outside the gene matches: 9.

This clonotype was recorded at least ten times. The rearrangement uses TRBV27 and TRBJ2-7, with D perhaps matching TRBD2 (5 bases). V lost 2 bases and J lost 3, with 11 bases in between. This CDR3 spans 14 amino acids. Germline assignment: CDR1 MNHEY and CDR2 SMNVEV (reference sequence). The CDR3 here is CASSLIARGYEQYF. In DNA form, the CDR3 reads TGTGCCAGCAGTTTAATAGCCCGGGGCTACGAGCAGTACTTC.

The V call is TRBV6-1, the J call TRBJ2-1; D is possibly TRBD1 or TRBD2 (6 bases each). The CDR3 is 15 amino acids. The V and J ends lost 4 bases and 5 bases respectively, with 15 bases between them. Germline loops: CDR1 MNHNS, CDR2 SASEGT. The CDR3 bases are TGTGCCAGCAGTGGGCGGGACACGGTGGACAATGAGCAGTTCTTC. Translation: CASSGRDTVDNEQFF.

This clonotype appeared many times. J is TRBJ1-2 and V is TRBV12-3 or TRBV12-4; TRBD1 aligns across 11 bases. V gave up 4 bases and J gave up 8 bases; unmatched junction bases: 9. CDR3 length equals 15 residues. As DNA, the CDR3 is TGTGCCAGCAGTTCGGACAGGGGGCGAGATCCCGGCTACACCTTC. Translation gives CASSSDRGRDPGYTF.

This clonotype was seen at least ten times. The CDR3 coding sequence is TGCAGTACAAACGACAGGGTGGAGGAGGATACGCAGTATTTT. Its translation: CSTNDRVEEDTQYF. This chain connects TRBV20-1 to TRBJ2-3, with 7 bases fitting TRBD1. The CDR3 covers 14 residues. Looked up from germline, CDR1 is DFQATT and CDR2 is SNEGSKA (reference sequence). J gave up 6 bases and V 8 bases, and 14 bases lay outside the gene matches.

In its sample, this clonotype was seen a few times. The V call is TRBV7-9, the J call TRBJ2-7; D may be TRBD2 (5 bases). This CDR3 region has 16 residues. The ends were cut back, 5 bases at V and 0 bases at J, with 17 bases in the middle. Germline assignment: CDR1 SEHNR and CDR2 FQNEAQ (reference sequence). Here the CDR3 DNA reads TGTGCCAGCAGCCCCCGAAGTAGGGCGGGCTCCTACGAGCAGTACTTC. The encoded protein is CASSPRSRAGSYEQYF.

The chain uses TRBV4-1 and TRBJ2-2; TRBD2 is a possible D gene (5 bases). CDR3 length: 16 residues. Looked up from germline, CDR1 is MGHRA and CDR2 is YSYEKL. Trimming took off 0 bases at V and 0 bases at J, with 8 bases between the two ends. CDR3 region: CASSQDGGSNTGELFF. DNA for the CDR3: TGCGCCAGCAGCCAAGATGGCGGGTCGAACACCGGGGAGCTGTTTTTT.

This clonotype was detected ten times or more. The chain employs TRBV20-1 and TRBJ2-7, with TRBD2 matching over 7 bases. This CDR3 region has 15 residues. Germline CDR1 reads DFQATT; CDR2 reads SNEGSKA (reference sequence). J was trimmed by 3 bases and V by 7 bases; bases with no gene match: 15. The CDR3 here is CSGTEGRELVYEQYF. CDR3 bases: TGCAGTGGCACGGAAGGGCGGGAGTTGGTCTACGAGCAGTACTTC.

This clonotype was detected only once. The chain employs TRBV7-2 and TRBJ2-3; 12 bases are shared with TRBD2. Trimming took 8 bases from V and 4 from J; bases not matched to a gene: 7. This CDR3 has 15 amino acids. CDR1 and CDR2 (germline): SGHTA, FQGNSA. CDR3 residues: CASGKLAGGADTQYF. In DNA form, the CDR3 reads TGTGCCAGCGGGAAACTAGCGGGAGGAGCAGATACGCAGTATTTT.

This clonotype was recorded at least ten times. The chain uses TRBV6-2 or TRBV6-3 and TRBJ2-7; 8 bases agree with TRBD1. The length of the CDR3 is 15 residues. The junction had 10 bases not matched to a gene; V was cut back by 6 bases and J by 3 bases. Germline CDR1 is MNHEY and CDR2 is SVGEGT. The CDR3 nucleotides read TGTGCCAGCAGACGAGCAACAGGGGGGTACTACGAGCAGTACTTC. Translating it yields CASRRATGGYYEQYF.

The gene calls are TRBV6-1 and TRBJ1-2, with 9 bases lining up with TRBD1. The CDR3 has 15 amino acids. With V trimmed by 5 bases and J by 2 bases, 6 bases remained unmatched. Looked up from germline, CDR1 is MNHNS and CDR2 is SASEGT. CDR3 DNA sequence: TGTGCCAGCAGTCCTAACAGGGGGCCCAACTATGGCTACACCTTC. Translation: CASSPNRGPNYGYTF.

A word on this clonotype: A clone one base away is much larger, so this may be a read error. The V call is TRBV7-8, the J call TRBJ2-1, with D uncertain. Looked up from germline, CDR1 is SGHVS and CDR2 is FQNEAQ. Trimming stripped 1 base from V and 11 bases from J, with 3 bases between. This CDR3 has 10 amino acids. CDR3 in amino acids: CASSLDKQFF. The DNA of the CDR3 is TGTGCCAGCAGCTTAGATAAGCAGTTCTTC.

This clonotype has at least ten counts. The chain couples TRBV7-2 to TRBJ2-1; TRBD2 is a possible D gene (5 bases). The CDR3 contains 15 residues. V dropped 5 bases and J dropped 4 bases, with 15 bases sitting between them. Germline CDR1 is SGHTA and CDR2 is FQGNSA. This chain's CDR3 is CASSPRGAVYNEQFF. The CDR3 DNA is TGTGCCAGCAGCCCCCGGGGAGCGGTTTACAATGAGCAGTTCTTC.

This clonotype was counted at least ten times. V usage is TRBV12-3 or TRBV12-4 and J usage is TRBJ2-1, with 7 bases matching TRBD2. This CDR3 is 15 amino acids long. Trimming removed 0 bases from V and 6 bases from J; junction bases left unmatched: 5. CDR3 coding DNA: TGTGCCAGCAGTTTAGCGGGAGGGCCCGGCAATGAGCAGTTCTTC. Protein product: CASSLAGGPGNEQFF.

The chain is built from TRBV7-9 and TRBJ2-2; D gene ambiguous. Germline lookup yields CDR1 SEHNR and CDR2 FQNEAQ (reference sequence). Trimming shortened V by 5 bases and J by 3 bases, and 13 bases separated the two germline ends. This CDR3 has 15 residues. CDR3 amino acids: CASSPWTADTGELFF. CDR3 in DNA: TGTGCCAGCAGCCCGTGGACCGCAGACACCGGGGAGCTGTTTTTT.

This clonotype was picked up many times. CDR3 residues: CASSFGTGRWTEAFF. The CDR3 DNA sequence: TGTGCCAGCAGTTTCGGGACAGGGCGGTGGACTGAAGCTTTCTTT. The genes are TRBV12-3 or TRBV12-4 and TRBJ1-1, with 9 bases identical to TRBD1. V lost 3 bases to trimming and J lost 5 bases; unmatched junction nucleotides: 7. The CDR3 loop spans 15 amino acids.